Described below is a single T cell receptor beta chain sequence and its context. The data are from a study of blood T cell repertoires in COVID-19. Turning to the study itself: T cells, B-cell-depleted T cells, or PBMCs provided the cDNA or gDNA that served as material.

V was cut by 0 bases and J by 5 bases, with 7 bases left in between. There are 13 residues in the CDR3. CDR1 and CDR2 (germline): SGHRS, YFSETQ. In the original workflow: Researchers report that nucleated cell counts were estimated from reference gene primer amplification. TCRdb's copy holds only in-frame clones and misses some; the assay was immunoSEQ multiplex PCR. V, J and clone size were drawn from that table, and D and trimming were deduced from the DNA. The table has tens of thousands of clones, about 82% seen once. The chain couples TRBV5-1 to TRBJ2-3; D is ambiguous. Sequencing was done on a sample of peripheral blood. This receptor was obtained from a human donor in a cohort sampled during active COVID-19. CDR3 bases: TGCGCCAGCAGCTTGGGAGAAAAAGATACGCAGTATTTT. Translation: CASSLGEKDTQYF.